This is a list of T cell receptor beta chains from one sample in a study of OX40 agonist ivuxolimab in advanced cancers. Clones were read by immunoSEQ multiplex PCR, and TCRdb kept only the in-frame ones, dropping some. In the table there are around 35,000 clones, around 84% of which are singletons. Sequenced material: CD4+ or CD8+ T cells sorted from blood, taken in a trial of the OX40 agonist ivuxolimab. The receptors originated from an adult with an advanced solid tumor such as melanoma, head and neck, liver or kidney cancer. Each CDR3 is given with its conserved first and last residue. D genes are given only for firm matches. A row's size may be missing; if present it is once, few, many or a size class.

v_call	j_call	clone_size	d_call	cdr3_aa	cdr3_nt
TRBV30	TRBJ1-2	.	TRBD1	CAFDRGEVEYGYTF	TGTGCCTTTGACAGGGGAGAGGTGGAGTATGGCTACACCTTC
TRBV5-4	TRBJ1-3	.	.	CASSLDRAGNTIYF	TGTGCCAGCAGCTTGGACAGGGCTGGAAACACCATATATTTT
TRBV7-9	TRBJ2-7	.	TRBD2	CASSPTSDFYEQYF	TGTGCCAGCAGCCCGACTAGCGATTTCTACGAGCAGTACTTC
TRBV5-6	TRBJ1-6	.	.	CASSPEYGQSNSPLHF	TGTGCCAGCAGCCCCGAATATGGGCAGAGTAATTCACCCCTCCACTTT
TRBV19	TRBJ1-1	.	TRBD1	CASSMTGQRSNTEAFF	TGTGCCAGTAGTATGACGGGACAGAGATCCAACACTGAAGCTTTCTTT
TRBV5-1	TRBJ1-1	.	.	CASSLDGQGNTEAFF	TGCGCCAGCAGCTTGGATGGGCAGGGGAACACTGAAGCTTTCTTT
TRBV27	TRBJ1-2	.	.	CASSLKGGLANYGYTF	TGTGCCAGCAGTCTAAAGGGGGGTCTAGCTAACTATGGCTACACCTTC
TRBV7-9	TRBJ1-6	once	TRBD1	CASSFGTGHSPLHF	TGTGCCAGCAGCTTCGGGACAGGGCACTCACCCCTCCACTTT
TRBV18	TRBJ2-1	few	.	CASSTGYNEQFF	TGTGCCAGCTCAACGGGCTACAATGAGCAGTTCTTC
TRBV18	TRBJ2-3	.	.	CASSPKGSGGPHTDTQYF	TGTGCCAGCTCACCAAAAGGTTCGGGGGGCCCACACACAGATACGCAGTATTTT
TRBV7-3	TRBJ2-3	.	.	CASSLEGTQYF	TGTGCCAGCAGCTTAGAGGGTACGCAGTATTTT
TRBV6-5	TRBJ1-1	.	.	CASRSPKGTEAFF	TGTGCCAGCAGATCCCCGAAGGGTACTGAAGCTTTCTTT
TRBV9	TRBJ1-2	.	.	CASSVAGRGGGYTF	TGTGCCAGCAGCGTAGCTGGGCGGGGAGGCGGCTACACCTTC
TRBV19	TRBJ2-4	.	TRBD1	CASSMGQINIQYF	TGTGCCAGTAGTATGGGACAGATAAACATTCAGTACTTC
TRBV5-4	TRBJ2-7	.	.	CASSLGAREAYEQYF	TGTGCCAGCAGCTTGGGTGCTCGGGAAGCCTACGAGCAGTACTTC
TRBV5-5	TRBJ1-5	medium-sized	.	CASSPSGRDSNQPQHF	TGTGCCAGCAGCCCCAGCGGAAGGGATAGCAATCAGCCCCAGCATTTT
TRBV19	TRBJ2-2	.	.	CASQQAGELFF	TGTGCCAGCCAGCAGGCCGGGGAGCTGTTTTTT
TRBV30	TRBJ1-2	.	.	CAWNLKGFYGYTF	TGTGCCTGGAACCTTAAAGGGTTCTATGGCTACACCTTC
TRBV6-6	TRBJ2-5	.	TRBD1	CASSFDREQYF	TGTGCCAGCAGTTTCGACAGGGAGCAGTACTTC
TRBV5-1	TRBJ2-2	few	TRBD2	CASSSSGGASTGELFF	TGCGCCAGCAGCTCTAGCGGGGGGGCGTCCACCGGGGAGCTGTTTTTT
TRBV6-5	TRBJ1-5	.	.	CASSLLGGGNQPQHF	TGTGCCAGCAGTCTCTTGGGGGGAGGCAATCAGCCCCAGCATTTT
TRBV5-1	TRBJ2-1	.	TRBD2	CASSLGSGRARNEQFF	TGCGCCAGCAGCTTGGGTAGCGGGAGGGCTAGGAATGAGCAGTTCTTC
TRBV4-2	TRBJ1-3	.	.	CASSQERRDGNTIYF	TGTGCCAGCAGCCAGGAGAGGAGGGATGGAAACACCATATATTTT
TRBV11-2	TRBJ1-1	few	.	CASSLEFRVKNTEAFF	TGTGCCAGCAGCTTGGAATTCAGGGTTAAGAACACTGAAGCTTTCTTT
TRBV10-3	TRBJ2-7	.	TRBD1	CAITPDRGSYEQYF	TGTGCCATCACTCCGGACAGGGGTAGCTACGAGCAGTACTTC
TRBV5-6	TRBJ1-5	.	.	CASSASPNSNQPQHF	TGTGCCAGCAGCGCCTCCCCCAATAGCAATCAGCCCCAGCATTTT
TRBV18	TRBJ1-1	.	.	CASSPAGRGGLNTEAFF	TGTGCCAGCTCACCCGCAGGTCGGGGCGGGCTGAACACTGAAGCTTTCTTT
TRBV9	TRBJ1-4	.	.	CASSVGGSGSEKLFF	TGTGCCAGCAGCGTAGGGGGGTCTGGAAGTGAAAAACTGTTTTTT
TRBV2	TRBJ1-1	.	.	CASSEPRMNTEAFF	TGTGCCAGCAGTGAGCCCAGAATGAACACTGAAGCTTTCTTT
TRBV16	TRBJ1-2	few	.	CASSHHRDYGYTF	TGTGCCAGCAGCCACCACAGGGACTATGGCTACACCTTC
TRBV15	TRBJ2-5	.	TRBD1	CATSVRQGAIREQYF	TGTGCCACCTCCGTCAGACAGGGGGCAATCAGGGAGCAGTACTTC
TRBV4-1	TRBJ1-6	.	.	CASSQDLAVLGSPLHF	TGCGCCAGCAGCCAAGACCTGGCAGTTCTAGGGTCACCCCTCCACTTT
TRBV27	TRBJ2-2	.	.	CASSPWTGELFF	TGTGCCAGCAGCCCATGGACCGGGGAGCTGTTTTTT
TRBV5-1	TRBJ2-3	.	.	CASSLVAGRSTDTQYF	TGCGCCAGCAGCTTGGTCGCGGGAAGGAGTACAGATACGCAGTATTTT
TRBV7-8	TRBJ2-1	.	.	CASSLDGGSRLASYYNEQFF	TGTGCCAGCAGCTTAGATGGTGGGAGTAGGCTAGCGAGTTACTACAATGAGCAGTTCTTC
TRBV28	TRBJ1-2	once	.	CASTGPDSSSNYGYTF	TGTGCCAGCACTGGCCCCGACAGCAGTTCTAACTATGGCTACACCTTC
TRBV2	TRBJ2-3	.	.	CASVASRLRDTQYF	TGTGCCAGCGTGGCTAGCCGCCTGAGAGATACGCAGTATTTT
TRBV27	TRBJ2-5	.	TRBD2	CASSLQGLARETQYF	TGTGCCAGCAGTTTACAAGGACTAGCGCGAGAGACCCAGTACTTC
TRBV7-9	TRBJ1-1	.	TRBD1	CASSLATGGSAFF	TGTGCCAGCAGCTTGGCTACAGGGGGTTCAGCTTTCTTT
TRBV4-1	TRBJ2-1	.	TRBD2	CASSLIAGGSNEQFF	TGCGCCAGCAGCCTCATAGCGGGGGGTAGTAATGAGCAGTTCTTC
TRBV15	TRBJ2-5	.	.	CATSRDMTNQETQYF	TGTGCCACCAGCAGAGACATGACTAATCAAGAGACCCAGTACTTC
TRBV6-5	TRBJ1-1	.	TRBD1	CASSRTGSRPREAFF	TGTGCCAGCAGTCGGACAGGGAGTCGGCCTCGCGAAGCTTTCTTT
TRBV6-5	TRBJ1-4	.	.	CASSSEQGGEKLFF	TGTGCCAGCAGTTCGGAACAGGGTGGGGAAAAACTGTTTTTT
TRBV13	TRBJ1-1	.	.	CASSLRESAEAFF	TGTGCCAGCAGCTTAAGAGAGTCGGCTGAAGCTTTCTTT
TRBV19	TRBJ1-3	.	.	CASERGSSGNTIYF	TGTGCCTCGGAAAGGGGGAGCTCTGGAAACACCATATATTTT